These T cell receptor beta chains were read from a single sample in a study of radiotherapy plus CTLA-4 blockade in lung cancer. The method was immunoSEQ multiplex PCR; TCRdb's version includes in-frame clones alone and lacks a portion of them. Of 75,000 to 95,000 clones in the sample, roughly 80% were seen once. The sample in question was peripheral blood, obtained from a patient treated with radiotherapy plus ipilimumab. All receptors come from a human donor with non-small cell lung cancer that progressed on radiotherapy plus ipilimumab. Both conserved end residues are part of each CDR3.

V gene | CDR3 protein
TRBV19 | CAGAGTGGSQPQHF
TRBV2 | CASSRTGGLGNSPLHF
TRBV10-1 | CASSENLAGAWNTQYF
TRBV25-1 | CASSRGHQDLPSYNEQFF
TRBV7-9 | CASRPGLARRGDTQYF
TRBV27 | CASSKLAGGPGELFF
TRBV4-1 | CASSQDWQFKDAFF
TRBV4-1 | CASSQVAGTGDYNEQFF
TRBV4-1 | CASSQVPTGQETQYF
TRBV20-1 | CSARTSLGAFF
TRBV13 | CASSSGLAGAPYF
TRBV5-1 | CASSSSMSSYNEQFF
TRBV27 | CASSLLPNAKNIQYF
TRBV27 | CASSLGFATNEKLFF
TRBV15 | CATSRDMTSNTEAFF
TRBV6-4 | CASSERHPNNEQFF
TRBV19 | CASSTRTLTDTEAFF
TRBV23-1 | CASSRSSGWSGQPQHF
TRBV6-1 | CASSERQGGTEAFF
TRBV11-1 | CASSQIWLQETQYF
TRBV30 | CAWSVWGVNTEAFF
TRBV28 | CASSPLSGEQFF
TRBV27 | CASSLHGGDTEAFF
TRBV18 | CASSPGPGGYTF
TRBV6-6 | CASSYSTAGVRETQYF
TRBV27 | CASSFTPLNTEAFF
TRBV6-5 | CASSPPTGGPNEQFF
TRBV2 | CASNRGLASEEQFF
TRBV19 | CASKQGSVGNQPQHF
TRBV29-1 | CSVRDSNLGNTIYF
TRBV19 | CASIRGTNTEAFF
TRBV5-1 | CASSLVAGEDEQYF
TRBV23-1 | CASSQRGTVYGGYTF
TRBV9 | CASSAGTSGSRNEQFF
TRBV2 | CASLLNPEQGGGYTF
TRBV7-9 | CASSQTGGGAFF
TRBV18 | CASSPQDRSGYEQYF
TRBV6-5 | CASSYGTARDIQYF
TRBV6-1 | CASSEWSGRQETQYF
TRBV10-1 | CASASGPYNEQFF
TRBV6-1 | CASSESRQPQHF
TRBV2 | CASSDGWATTIGELFF
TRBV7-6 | CASSLVGETQYF
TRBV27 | CASTRAPGTAFGKLFF
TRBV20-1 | CSARDFEQYF
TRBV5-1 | CASRLTGYTDTQYF
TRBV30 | CAWSASGRAAYNEQFF
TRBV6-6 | CASSYVGGGTDTQYF
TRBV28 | CASSLVGPYEQYF
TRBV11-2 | CASSPRPPQQALYGYTF
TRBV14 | CASNRGRNTEAFF
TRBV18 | CASSPNAGTPGNTIYF
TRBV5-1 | CASSLGTENTGELFF
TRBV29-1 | CSVVGAGETQYF
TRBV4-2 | CASSQDWGVDETQYF
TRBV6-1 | CASSEFLFEQPQHF
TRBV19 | CASRKENTGELFF
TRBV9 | CASSVGISSGNTIYF
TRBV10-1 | CASERTGFSGANVLTF